Listed below are T cell receptor beta chains from one sample, sequenced in a study of beta chain features in type 1 diabetes. Only in-frame clones appear in the TCRdb table, and some are missing; sequencing was by immunoSEQ multiplex PCR. This sample yields roughly 170,000 clones, of which roughly an eighth are seen a single time; about 0.66% belongs to the top ten. Material: central memory CD4+ T cells from blood. These receptor sequences come from a woman aged 18-29 years in good health. CDR3s include the opening cysteine and the closing phenylalanine or tryptophan. A D gene is named only where the DNA matches it firmly. Size tells how often a clone was seen (once, few, many) or the class of an expanded clone, and some rows leave it out.

few,TRBV28,TRBJ2-5,TRBD1,CASIDRGETQYF,TGTGCCAGCATCGACAGGGGAGAGACCCAGTACTTC
NA,TRBV2,TRBJ2-7,NA,CASSLRGTLQTYEQYF,TGTGCCAGCAGCCTAAGGGGGACACTACAAACCTACGAGCAGTACTTC
NA,TRBV7-2,TRBJ2-7,NA,CASRRSTYEQYF,TGTGCCAGCAGACGGTCCACCTACGAGCAGTACTTC
NA,TRBV28,TRBJ1-4,NA,CASSLPGNDEKLFF,TGTGCCAGCAGTTTGCCCGGGAACGATGAAAAACTGTTTTTT
few,TRBV25-1,TRBJ1-1,NA,CASSESTVNTEAFF,TGTGCCAGCAGTGAGAGCACAGTCAACACTGAAGCTTTCTTT
NA,TRBV28,TRBJ1-5,TRBD1,CASTLTGTGIQPQHF,TGTGCCAGCACCCTTACCGGGACAGGGATTCAGCCCCAGCATTTT
NA,TRBV4-3,TRBJ1-1,TRBD1,CASSRGTAPEAFF,TGCGCCAGCAGCCGTGGGACAGCTCCTGAAGCTTTCTTT
few,TRBV7-2,TRBJ2-7,TRBD2,CASSLGLSGYSYEQYF,TGTGCCAGCAGCTTAGGCCTTAGCGGGTACTCCTACGAGCAGTACTTC
few,TRBV28,TRBJ2-7,TRBD1,CASNQDRPYEQYF,TGTGCCAGCAATCAGGACAGGCCCTACGAGCAGTACTTC
NA,TRBV21-1,TRBJ2-3,NA,CASSKLHMRVGHTQYF,TGTGCCAGCAGCAAATTACACATGCGGGTGGGCCATACGCAGTATTTT
NA,TRBV28,TRBJ2-5,NA,CASSLVKGRGETQYF,TGTGCCAGCAGTTTAGTAAAGGGTAGGGGAGAGACCCAGTACTTC
NA,TRBV9,TRBJ1-5,NA,CASSAGLDSNQPQHF,TGTGCCAGCAGCGCTGGGCTTGATAGCAATCAGCCCCAGCATTTT
few,TRBV5-6,TRBJ2-4,TRBD1,CASSSDGTAQNIQYF,TGTGCCAGCAGCTCGGACGGGACAGCTCAAAACATTCAGTACTTC
NA,TRBV6-1,TRBJ1-2,TRBD1,CASSRDREAGYTF,TGTGCCAGCAGCCGGGACAGGGAAGCTGGCTACACCTTC
few,TRBV6-1,TRBJ2-2,NA,CASSELGGNTGELFF,TGTGCCAGCAGTGAACTGGGAGGGAACACCGGGGAGCTGTTTTTT
NA,TRBV5-4,TRBJ2-7,NA,CASSSRPDSFYEQYF,TGTGCCAGCAGCTCTAGACCGGACAGCTTCTACGAGCAGTACTTC
few,TRBV6-5,TRBJ1-2,NA,CATAYTGFYGYTF,TGTGCCACCGCCTACACAGGCTTCTATGGCTACACCTTC
once,TRBV25-1,TRBJ1-1,NA,CASMRWQGQNTEAFF,TGTGCCAGCATGAGGTGGCAGGGCCAAAACACTGAAGCTTTCTTT
few,TRBV6-6,TRBJ2-5,NA,CASSYSGSQETQYF,TGTGCCAGCAGTTACTCTGGCAGCCAAGAGACCCAGTACTTC
NA,TRBV5-1,TRBJ2-1,TRBD2,CASSLGLRTSEDEQFF,TGCGCCAGCAGCTTAGGCTTGAGGACTAGCGAGGATGAGCAGTTCTTC
NA,TRBV28,TRBJ1-2,NA,CASSSVWGYTF,TGTGCCAGCAGTTCAGTCTGGGGCTACACCTTC
few,TRBV29-1,TRBJ1-1,NA,CSVITGTTEAFF,TGCAGCGTTATTACAGGTACCACTGAAGCTTTCTTT
NA,TRBV7-8,TRBJ2-7,NA,CASSLAPSGVHEQYF,TGTGCCAGCAGCTTAGCGCCATCGGGAGTACACGAGCAGTACTTC
many,TRBV28,TRBJ1-4,TRBD1,CASGEQGWVEKLFF,TGTGCCAGCGGTGAACAGGGGTGGGTTGAAAAACTGTTTTTT
few,TRBV15,TRBJ2-2,NA,CATSSRKGAGELFF,TGTGCCACCAGCAGCCGAAAGGGGGCCGGGGAGCTGTTTTTT
few,TRBV30,TRBJ1-5,TRBD1,CAWSDRVRPQHF,TGTGCCTGGAGCGACAGGGTACGGCCCCAGCATTTT
NA,TRBV14,TRBJ2-4,TRBD2,CASSPRTSGNIQYF,TGTGCCAGCAGCCCGCGGACTAGCGGAAACATTCAGTACTTC
many,TRBV4-1,TRBJ1-4,TRBD1,CASSQEGTGGGEKLFF,TGCGCCAGCAGCCAAGAGGGAACAGGGGGCGGTGAAAAACTGTTTTTT
once,TRBV9,TRBJ2-3,NA,CASSVVAGQRTDTQYF,TGTGCCAGCAGCGTAGTCGCCGGACAGCGCACAGATACGCAGTATTTT
NA,TRBV5-4,TRBJ1-3,NA,CASSSLGGARGNGNTIYF,TGTGCCAGCAGCTCCCTAGGAGGGGCGAGAGGCAATGGAAACACCATATATTTT
NA,TRBV19,TRBJ2-2,NA,CASSIETAGAPHTGELFF,TGTGCCAGTAGTATAGAGACCGCAGGGGCACCCCACACCGGGGAGCTGTTTTTT
few,TRBV7-9,TRBJ2-3,NA,CASSSSTDTQYF,TGTGCCAGCAGCTCTAGCACAGATACGCAGTATTTT
few,TRBV7-2,TRBJ1-2,TRBD1,CASSPDGTGGLSYTF,TGTGCCAGCAGCCCAGACGGGACAGGAGGCCTCAGCTACACCTTC
NA,TRBV6-6,TRBJ2-5,NA,CASRPGVWETQYF,TGTGCCAGCAGACCCGGGGTCTGGGAGACCCAGTACTTC
few,TRBV13,TRBJ1-2,TRBD1,CASSLTGGSYGYTF,TGTGCCAGCAGTCTGACAGGGGGTTCCTATGGCTACACCTTC
NA,TRBV5-6,TRBJ2-7,NA,CASSLRQGWYEQYF,TGTGCCAGCAGCTTGAGGCAGGGCTGGTACGAGCAGTACTTC
NA,TRBV7-9,TRBJ2-7,NA,CAGGSIGEQYF,TGTGCCGGAGGCTCCATCGGCGAGCAGTACTTC
few,TRBV28,TRBJ2-7,NA,CASSLSFEQYF,TGTGCCAGCAGTTTATCGTTCGAGCAGTACTTC
NA,TRBV29-1,TRBJ2-7,TRBD1,CSVTTGTGSLYEQYF,TGCAGCGTAACAACCGGGACAGGATCTCTCTACGAGCAGTACTTC
few,TRBV5-1,TRBJ2-7,NA,CASSLGATGVGSEQYF,TGCGCCAGCAGCTTGGGGGCGACGGGGGTGGGGTCCGAGCAGTACTTC
few,TRBV7-3,TRBJ2-2,TRBD2,CASSSSSGANTGELFF,TGTGCCAGCAGCTCTTCTAGCGGCGCGAACACCGGGGAGCTGTTTTTT
few,TRBV19,TRBJ2-1,TRBD1,CASSTGTGPYNEQFF,TGTGCCAGTAGCACCGGGACAGGGCCCTACAATGAGCAGTTCTTC
few,TRBV11-2,TRBJ2-1,TRBD2,CASSASGYNEQFF,TGTGCCAGCAGCGCTAGCGGATACAATGAGCAGTTCTTC
NA,TRBV9,TRBJ1-2,NA,CASSVAGANYGYTF,TGTGCCAGCAGCGTAGCCGGTGCTAACTATGGCTACACCTTC
NA,TRBV15,TRBJ1-4,NA,CATSRESPRGEKLFF,TGTGCCACCAGCAGAGAAAGTCCGCGAGGGGAAAAACTGTTTTTT
NA,TRBV28,TRBJ2-3,TRBD1,CASSSNRRTGPITDTQYF,TGTGCCAGCAGCTCCAACCGCCGGACAGGGCCCATCACAGATACGCAGTATTTT
many,TRBV29-1,TRBJ2-7,TRBD2,CSVDRQGAGEQYF,TGCAGCGTTGACCGGCAGGGAGCGGGGGAGCAGTACTTC
NA,TRBV11-2,TRBJ1-1,NA,CASSLRGVGEGAEAFF,TGTGCCAGCAGCTTACGTGGGGTAGGGGAGGGGGCTGAAGCTTTCTTT
few,TRBV2,TRBJ1-1,TRBD1,CASSGQGSGTEAFF,TGTGCCAGCAGTGGACAGGGGAGTGGCACTGAAGCTTTCTTT
few,TRBV5-1,TRBJ1-3,NA,CASSLGASGNTIYF,TGCGCCAGCAGCTTGGGGGCCTCTGGAAACACCATATATTTT
few,TRBV5-1,TRBJ1-1,NA,CASSYDQGKAFF,TGTGCCAGCAGCTATGACCAGGGGAAAGCTTTCTTT
few,TRBV5-4,TRBJ2-1,TRBD2,CASSPTSGIVNEQFF,TGTGCCAGCAGCCCGACTAGCGGGATTGTGAATGAGCAGTTCTTC
NA,TRBV6-6,TRBJ2-3,TRBD2,CASTPRAGGTDTQYF,TGTGCCAGCACCCCCCGCGCGGGAGGCACAGATACGCAGTATTTT
NA,TRBV7-2,TRBJ1-4,TRBD1,CASSVGEGAREKLFF,TGTGCCAGCAGCGTAGGAGAGGGGGCCAGGGAAAAACTGTTTTTT
few,TRBV19,TRBJ2-3,NA,CASSPPGTDTQYF,TGTGCCAGTAGTCCGCCGGGCACAGATACGCAGTATTTT